Following are 4 T cell receptor beta chains from one sample sequenced in a study of blood T cell repertoires in COVID-19. This table comes from immunoSEQ multiplex PCR, and its TCRdb copy is limited to in-frame clones, with some not included. The table has 100,000 to 150,000 clones, around 84% seen once; the top ten hold about 2.4%. Sequencing was performed on PBMCs or T cells enriched from blood (not recorded which). The receptors here all came from a man aged 35 to 55 with acute COVID-19.

Remarks on this clone: The sample contains more than one DNA sequence encoding this CDR3. The chain links TRBV7-3 to TRBJ1-1; tentative D call: TRBD1 (6 bases). CDR3 length: 13 residues. Per the germline V gene, CDR1 is SGHTA and CDR2 is FQGTGA. Trimming removed 4 bases from V and 2 bases from J, with 8 bases in between. CDR3 in DNA: TGTGCCAGCAGCTCGGACAGAAACACTGAAGCTTTCTTT. Its protein product is CASSSDRNTEAFF.

V is TRBV11-3 and J is TRBJ2-1; perhaps TRBD1 as D (5 bases). Trimming stripped 1 base from V and 0 bases from J, with 13 bases between. This CDR3 has 17 amino acids. Per germline, CDR1 SGHNT and CDR2 YENEEA. The CDR3 is CASSLVKGPDSYNEQFF. The CDR3 coding sequence is TGTGCCAGCAGCTTAGTTAAGGGGCCGGACTCCTACAATGAGCAGTTCTTC.

Comment on this clone: Germline and junction disagree at one end, which may indicate a read error. This chain uses TRBV6-5 with TRBJ1-2; maybe TRBD1 (5 bases). The CDR3 is made up of 15 amino acids. Per the germline V gene, CDR1 is MNHEY and CDR2 is SVGAGI. CDR3 sequence: CAGRMAGRANYGYTF. The CDR3 region has the DNA TGTGCCGGCAGGATGGCAGGGCGAGCTAACTATGGCTACACCTTC.

This clone was seen a few times. V and J are TRBV11-2 and TRBJ1-4, with a possible D match to TRBD1 (6 bases). There are 14 residues in the CDR3. Germline V lookup: CDR1 SGHAT, CDR2 FQNNGV. Trimming took 5 bases from V and 7 from J, leaving 14 bases between them. CDR3 in amino acids: CASSLGAGAEKLFF. CDR3 sequence (DNA): TGTGCCAGCAGCCTAGGAGCAGGGGCTGAAAAACTGTTTTTT.